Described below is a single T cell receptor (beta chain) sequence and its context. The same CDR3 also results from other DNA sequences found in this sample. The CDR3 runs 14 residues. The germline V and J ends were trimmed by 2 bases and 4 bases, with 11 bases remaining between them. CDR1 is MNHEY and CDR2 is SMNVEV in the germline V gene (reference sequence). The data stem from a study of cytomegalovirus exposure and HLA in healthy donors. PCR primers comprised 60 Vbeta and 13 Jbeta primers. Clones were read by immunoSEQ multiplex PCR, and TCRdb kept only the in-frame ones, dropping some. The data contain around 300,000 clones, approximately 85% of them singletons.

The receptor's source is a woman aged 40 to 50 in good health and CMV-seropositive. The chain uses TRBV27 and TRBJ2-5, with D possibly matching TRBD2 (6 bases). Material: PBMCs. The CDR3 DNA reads TGTGCCAGCAGTTTAAACCTCGGGGGAGAGACCCAGTACTTC. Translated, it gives CASSLNLGGETQYF.